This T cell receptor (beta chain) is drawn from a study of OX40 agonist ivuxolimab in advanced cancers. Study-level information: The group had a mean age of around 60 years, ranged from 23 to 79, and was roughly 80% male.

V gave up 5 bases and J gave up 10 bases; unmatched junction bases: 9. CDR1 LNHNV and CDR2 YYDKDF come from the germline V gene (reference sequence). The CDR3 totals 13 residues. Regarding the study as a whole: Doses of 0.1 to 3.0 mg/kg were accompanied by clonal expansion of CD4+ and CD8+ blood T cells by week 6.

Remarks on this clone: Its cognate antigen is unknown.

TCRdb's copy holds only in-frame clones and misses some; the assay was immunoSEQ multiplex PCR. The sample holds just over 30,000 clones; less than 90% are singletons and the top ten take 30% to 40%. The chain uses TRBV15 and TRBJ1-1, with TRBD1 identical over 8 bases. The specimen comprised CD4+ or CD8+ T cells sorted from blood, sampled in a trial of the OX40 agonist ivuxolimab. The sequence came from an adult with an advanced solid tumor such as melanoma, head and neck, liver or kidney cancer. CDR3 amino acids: CATSGGTGWVAFF. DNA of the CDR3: TGTGCCACCAGCGGCGGGACAGGCTGGGTAGCTTTCTTT.